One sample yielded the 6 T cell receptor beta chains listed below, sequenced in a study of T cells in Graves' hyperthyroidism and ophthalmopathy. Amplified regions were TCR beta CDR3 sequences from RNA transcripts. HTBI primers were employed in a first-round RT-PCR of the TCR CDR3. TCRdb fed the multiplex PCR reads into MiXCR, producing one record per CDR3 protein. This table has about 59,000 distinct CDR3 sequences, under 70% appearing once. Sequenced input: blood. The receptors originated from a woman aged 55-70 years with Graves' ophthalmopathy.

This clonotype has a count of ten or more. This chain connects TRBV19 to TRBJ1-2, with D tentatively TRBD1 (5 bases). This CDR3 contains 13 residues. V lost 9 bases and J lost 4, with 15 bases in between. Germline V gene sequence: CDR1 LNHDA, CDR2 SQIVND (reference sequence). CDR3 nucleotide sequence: TGTGCCAGCCTGGGGCGGGGGTCCTATGGCTACACCTTC. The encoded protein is CASLGRGSYGYTF.

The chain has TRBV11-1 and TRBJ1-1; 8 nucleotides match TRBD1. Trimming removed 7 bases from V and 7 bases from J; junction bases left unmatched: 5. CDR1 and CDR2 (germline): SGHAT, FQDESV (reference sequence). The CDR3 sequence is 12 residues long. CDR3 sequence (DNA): TGTGCCAGCACCCGACAGGGGTATGAAGCTTTCTTT. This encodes CASTRQGYEAFF. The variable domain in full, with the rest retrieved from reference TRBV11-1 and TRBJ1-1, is EAEVAQSPRYKITEKSQAVAFWCDPISGHATLYWYRQILGQGPELLVQFQDESVVDDSQLPKDRFSAERLKGVDSTLKIQPAELGDSAMYLCASTRQGYEAFFGQGTRLTVV.

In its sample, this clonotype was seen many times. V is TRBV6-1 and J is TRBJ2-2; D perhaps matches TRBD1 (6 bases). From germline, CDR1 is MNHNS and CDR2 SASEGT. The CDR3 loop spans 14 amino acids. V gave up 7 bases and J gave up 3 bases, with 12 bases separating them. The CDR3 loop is CASIVHRDTGELFF. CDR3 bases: TGTGCCAGCATCGTGCACAGGGACACCGGGGAGCTGTTTTTT.

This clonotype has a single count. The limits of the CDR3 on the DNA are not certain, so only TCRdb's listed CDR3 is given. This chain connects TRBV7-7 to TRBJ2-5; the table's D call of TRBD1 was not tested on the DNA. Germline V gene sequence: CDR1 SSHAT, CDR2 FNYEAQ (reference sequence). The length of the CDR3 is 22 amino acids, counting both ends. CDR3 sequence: CASSLGQGYNEKLFFGSGTQYF.

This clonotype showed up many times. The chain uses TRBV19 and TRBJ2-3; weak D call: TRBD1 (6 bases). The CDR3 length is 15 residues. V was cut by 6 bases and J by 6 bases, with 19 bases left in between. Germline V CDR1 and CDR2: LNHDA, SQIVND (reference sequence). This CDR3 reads CASSPGTQHTDTQYF. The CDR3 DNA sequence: TGTGCCAGTAGCCCCGGGACACAGCATACGGATACGCAGTATTTT.

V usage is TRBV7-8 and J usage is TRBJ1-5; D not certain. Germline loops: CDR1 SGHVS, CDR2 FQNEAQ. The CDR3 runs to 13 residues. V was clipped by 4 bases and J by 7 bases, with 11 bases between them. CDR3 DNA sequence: TGTGCCAGCAGCTCGCACAGATTCCAGCCCCAGCATTTT. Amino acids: CASSSHRFQPQHF.